This is a list of T cell receptor beta chains from one sample in a study of CD8+ T cells in alopecia areata. The assay was immunoSEQ multiplex PCR, and TCRdb's table has in-frame clones only and misses some. The table shows 200,000 or so clones, with more than 30% occurring only once. The source material was CD4+ T cells sorted from blood, sampled at approximately week 31, from a patient treated with tofacitinib. The receptor set was obtained from a human donor with alopecia areata. The CDR3 runs from the conserved cysteine through the conserved F or W. The order of the fields is V gene, clone size, J gene, D gene, CDR3 protein, CDR3 DNA. D genes are given only for firm matches. Where a row states a size, it is once, few, many or the class of an expanded clone; other rows omit it.

v_gene: TRBV29-1; abundance: -; j_gene: TRBJ1-2; d_gene: -; CDR3aa: CSVRGDRENYGYTF; CDR3nt: TGCAGCGTCCGAGGGGACCGGGAAAACTATGGCTACACCTTC
v_gene: TRBV6-5; abundance: -; j_gene: TRBJ1-2; d_gene: -; CDR3aa: CASSYTGKKNGYTF; CDR3nt: TGTGCCAGCAGTTACACAGGGAAAAAAAATGGCTACACCTTC
v_gene: TRBV29-1; abundance: -; j_gene: TRBJ1-1; d_gene: -; CDR3aa: CSVAPSVEAFF; CDR3nt: TGCAGCGTTGCTCCCTCGGTTGAAGCTTTCTTT
v_gene: TRBV7-2; abundance: few; j_gene: TRBJ2-7; d_gene: -; CDR3aa: CASSLVGQNYEQYF; CDR3nt: TGTGCCAGCAGCTTAGTGGGGCAGAACTACGAGCAGTACTTC
v_gene: TRBV27; abundance: -; j_gene: TRBJ1-5; d_gene: -; CDR3aa: CASSLSGYNQPQHF; CDR3nt: TGTGCCAGCAGTTTATCGGGGTACAATCAGCCCCAGCATTTT
v_gene: TRBV30; abundance: few; j_gene: TRBJ2-6; d_gene: -; CDR3aa: CAWSPDVSGANVLTF; CDR3nt: TGTGCCTGGAGTCCGGACGTCTCTGGGGCCAACGTCCTGACTTTC
v_gene: TRBV30; abundance: few; j_gene: TRBJ2-3; d_gene: TRBD2; CDR3aa: CAWSVGLAGGHDTQYF; CDR3nt: TGTGCCTGGAGTGTAGGACTAGCGGGGGGGCATGATACGCAGTATTTT
v_gene: TRBV18; abundance: few; j_gene: TRBJ1-4; d_gene: -; CDR3aa: CASSLIPEEKLFF; CDR3nt: TGTGCCAGCTCATTAATACCGGAGGAAAAACTGTTTTTT
v_gene: TRBV6-5; abundance: few; j_gene: TRBJ1-5; d_gene: TRBD1; CDR3aa: CASSRGQGARQPQHF; CDR3nt: TGTGCCAGCAGTCGGGGACAGGGGGCCCGGCAGCCCCAGCATTTT
v_gene: TRBV27; abundance: -; j_gene: TRBJ2-3; d_gene: TRBD1; CDR3aa: CASSLWQGAGDTQYF; CDR3nt: TGTGCCAGCAGTTTATGGCAGGGGGCTGGAGATACGCAGTATTTT
v_gene: TRBV5-1; abundance: -; j_gene: TRBJ2-7; d_gene: -; CDR3aa: CASSLVAGSYEQYF; CDR3nt: TGCGCCAGCAGCTTGGTAGCAGGGAGCTACGAGCAGTACTTC
v_gene: TRBV4-1; abundance: few; j_gene: TRBJ1-2; d_gene: TRBD1; CDR3aa: CASSQGPGTGNYGYTF; CDR3nt: TGCGCCAGCAGCCAAGGGCCCGGGACAGGGAACTATGGCTACACCTTC
v_gene: TRBV18; abundance: -; j_gene: TRBJ1-2; d_gene: -; CDR3aa: CASSPTADRTNYGYTF; CDR3nt: TGTGCCAGCTCACCTACGGCTGACAGGACGAACTATGGCTACACCTTC
v_gene: TRBV29-1; abundance: -; j_gene: TRBJ2-1; d_gene: TRBD1; CDR3aa: CSVDRDRVLNEQFF; CDR3nt: TGCAGCGTTGACCGGGACAGGGTTCTAAATGAGCAGTTCTTC
v_gene: TRBV5-1; abundance: few; j_gene: TRBJ2-7; d_gene: TRBD2; CDR3aa: CASSPEFSGRYHEQYF; CDR3nt: TGCGCCAGCAGCCCGGAGTTTAGCGGGAGGTATCACGAGCAGTACTTC
v_gene: TRBV18; abundance: -; j_gene: TRBJ2-1; d_gene: TRBD2; CDR3aa: CASSPRSGGHNEQFF; CDR3nt: TGTGCCAGCTCACCACGTAGCGGGGGCCACAATGAGCAGTTCTTC
v_gene: TRBV7-3; abundance: -; j_gene: TRBJ2-5; d_gene: -; CDR3aa: CASSLKRGGRETQYF; CDR3nt: TGTGCCAGCAGCTTAAAGCGTGGGGGCCGGGAGACCCAGTACTTC
v_gene: TRBV6-5; abundance: -; j_gene: TRBJ1-2; d_gene: -; CDR3aa: CASTTQEHRGYTF; CDR3nt: TGTGCCAGCACAACACAGGAACATCGGGGCTACACCTTC
v_gene: TRBV5-1; abundance: -; j_gene: TRBJ1-2; d_gene: -; CDR3aa: CASSLVDGTGVDYGYTF; CDR3nt: TGCGCCAGCAGCTTGGTGGATGGGACGGGTGTCGACTATGGCTACACCTTC
v_gene: TRBV9; abundance: few; j_gene: TRBJ1-2; d_gene: -; CDR3aa: CASSGVPTRTNYGYTF; CDR3nt: TGTGCCAGCAGCGGGGTCCCGACAAGAACGAATTATGGCTACACCTTC
v_gene: TRBV5-1; abundance: once; j_gene: TRBJ2-2; d_gene: -; CDR3aa: CASSPPGQGYTGELFF; CDR3nt: TGCGCCAGCAGCCCCCCCGGGCAGGGGTACACCGGGGAGCTGTTTTTT
v_gene: TRBV5-5; abundance: -; j_gene: TRBJ1-3; d_gene: -; CDR3aa: CASSSGPGNTIYF; CDR3nt: TGTGCCAGCAGCTCGGGACCCGGAAACACCATATATTTT
v_gene: TRBV7-3; abundance: once; j_gene: TRBJ2-5; d_gene: TRBD1; CDR3aa: CASSPTTGAETQYF; CDR3nt: TGTGCCAGCAGCCCAACCACAGGGGCGGAGACCCAGTACTTC
v_gene: TRBV30; abundance: few; j_gene: TRBJ1-5; d_gene: -; CDR3aa: CAWSPTGYQPQHF; CDR3nt: TGTGCCTGGAGTCCTACGGGCTATCAGCCCCAGCATTTT
v_gene: TRBV4-2; abundance: once; j_gene: TRBJ1-4; d_gene: -; CDR3aa: CASSQDTPNEKLFF; CDR3nt: TGTGCCAGCAGCCAGGACACTCCTAATGAAAAACTGTTTTTT
v_gene: TRBV15; abundance: -; j_gene: TRBJ2-7; d_gene: -; CDR3aa: CATSRETADGAYEQYF; CDR3nt: TGTGCCACCAGCCGTGAGACAGCCGACGGAGCCTACGAGCAGTACTTC
v_gene: TRBV20-1; abundance: -; j_gene: TRBJ1-5; d_gene: -; CDR3aa: CSVDSSYRHF; CDR3nt: TGCAGTGTCGACAGTTCTTATCGGCATTTT
v_gene: TRBV2; abundance: few; j_gene: TRBJ1-6; d_gene: -; CDR3aa: CASSTRARNSPLHF; CDR3nt: TGTGCCAGCAGTACCAGGGCCAGAAATTCACCCCTCCACTTT
v_gene: TRBV18; abundance: few; j_gene: TRBJ1-5; d_gene: -; CDR3aa: CASSAYSNQPQHF; CDR3nt: TGTGCCAGCTCAGCCTATAGCAATCAGCCCCAGCATTTT
v_gene: TRBV5-1; abundance: few; j_gene: TRBJ1-5; d_gene: TRBD1; CDR3aa: CASRQGNQPQHF; CDR3nt: TGCGCCAGCAGACAGGGGAATCAGCCCCAGCATTTT
v_gene: TRBV2; abundance: -; j_gene: TRBJ2-5; d_gene: -; CDR3aa: CASSEWETQYF; CDR3nt: TGTGCCAGCAGTGAATGGGAGACCCAGTACTTC
v_gene: TRBV5-6; abundance: -; j_gene: TRBJ2-7; d_gene: TRBD1; CDR3aa: CASTLDQGAYEQYF; CDR3nt: TGTGCCAGCACCCTTGACCAGGGGGCGTACGAGCAGTACTTC
v_gene: TRBV5-1; abundance: -; j_gene: TRBJ1-3; d_gene: -; CDR3aa: CASSLWALPGSGNTIYF; CDR3nt: TGCGCCAGCAGCTTGTGGGCGCTCCCCGGCTCTGGAAACACCATATATTTT
v_gene: TRBV6-1; abundance: -; j_gene: TRBJ1-1; d_gene: -; CDR3aa: CASTLGGNTEAFF; CDR3nt: TGTGCCAGCACCTTAGGGGGGAACACTGAAGCTTTCTTT
v_gene: TRBV7-2; abundance: -; j_gene: TRBJ2-7; d_gene: -; CDR3aa: CASSLVREQYF; CDR3nt: TGTGCCAGCAGCTTAGTTCGGGAGCAGTACTTC
v_gene: TRBV18; abundance: -; j_gene: TRBJ2-3; d_gene: -; CDR3aa: CASSPPLVHNTDTQYF; CDR3nt: TGTGCCAGCTCACCACCGCTTGTACACAACACAGATACGCAGTATTTT
v_gene: TRBV11-2; abundance: few; j_gene: TRBJ2-2; d_gene: TRBD1; CDR3aa: CASSVTGGPRTGELFF; CDR3nt: TGTGCCAGCAGCGTGACAGGGGGCCCGAGGACCGGGGAGCTGTTTTTT
v_gene: TRBV18; abundance: -; j_gene: TRBJ2-2; d_gene: -; CDR3aa: CASSPGRRNTGELFF; CDR3nt: TGTGCCAGCTCACCAGGACGGAGGAACACCGGGGAGCTGTTTTTT
v_gene: TRBV5-1; abundance: -; j_gene: TRBJ1-2; d_gene: TRBD1; CDR3aa: CASSGDRGLDGYTF; CDR3nt: TGCGCCAGCAGCGGGGACAGGGGGCTGGATGGCTACACCTTC
v_gene: TRBV25-1; abundance: -; j_gene: TRBJ1-4; d_gene: TRBD1; CDR3aa: CASLGQGWNEKLFF; CDR3nt: TGTGCCAGCCTCGGACAGGGCTGGAATGAAAAACTGTTTTTT
v_gene: TRBV29-1; abundance: -; j_gene: TRBJ1-1; d_gene: -; CDR3aa: CSVVTDGPNTEAFF; CDR3nt: TGCAGCGTCGTCACCGACGGTCCGAACACTGAAGCTTTCTTT